The 17 T cell receptor beta chains in this list originate from one sample, sequenced in a study of blood T cells in healthy people across ages (dated by TCRdb to between 2014 and 2016). Library creation used 5' RACE. The instrument given in TCRdb is Illumina HiSeq 2500. A second PCR of roughly 6 to 11 cycles was performed with a sample-barcoded 5' primer and a J-beta primer mix. TCRdb applied fastp at Q25 and MiXCR to the public reads, then kept only in-frame beta chains. For every CDR3 protein sequence, its rows merge into one entry that carries the most common genes and DNA. The sample has around 1,700,000 distinct CDR3 sequences on record, about 30% of them singletons. About 8% of the sample comes from the top ten. Specimen: blood. The origin of the receptors is a woman aged 30 to 39 in good health.

This clonotype turned up a few times. V is TRBV20-1 and J is TRBJ1-3; D ambiguous. This CDR3 spans 14 amino acids. The V end was cut by 5 bases, the J end by 1 base, with 12 bases between. CDR1 DFQATT and CDR2 SNEGSKA come from the germline V gene (reference sequence). This CDR3 reads CSAGDGVSGNTIYF. As DNA, the CDR3 is TGCAGTGCTGGCGACGGCGTATCTGGAAACACCATATATTTT.

The chain recombines TRBV20-1 with TRBJ2-7, with D uncertain. The V and J ends lost 0 bases and 0 bases respectively, with 18 bases between them. The CDR3 has 17 amino acids. The V gene's germline CDR1 is DFQATT and CDR2 SNEGSKA (reference sequence). The CDR3 spells CSARDKADGVGSYEQYF. Here the CDR3 DNA reads TGCAGTGCTAGAGATAAGGCAGACGGTGTTGGCTCCTACGAGCAGTACTTC.

This clonotype appeared a few times. V usage is TRBV29-1 and J usage is TRBJ2-1; no reliable D call. Germline V gives CDR1 SQVTM, CDR2 ANQGSEA. Trimming shortened V by 0 bases and J by 0 bases, and 9 bases separated the two germline ends. The CDR3 length is 15 residues. The CDR3 bases are TGCAGCGTTGAAGATCGTCTCTCCTCCTACAATGAGCAGTTCTTC. Translation gives CSVEDRLSSYNEQFF.

This clonotype was observed a few times. The chain links TRBV5-1 to TRBJ2-7; a weak D match, TRBD1 (6 bases). Between the trimmed V and J ends, which lost 4 bases and 2 bases, there was a span of 16 bases. CDR3 length equals 15 residues. Looked up from germline, CDR1 is SGHRS and CDR2 is YFSETQ. The CDR3 coding sequence is TGCGCCAGCAGCATCGGGGACACAGGCCCCTACGAGCAGTACTTC. This codes for CASSIGDTGPYEQYF.

This clonotype was recorded a few times. This chain links TRBV20-1 with TRBJ2-3; D gene unclear. The CDR3 is 13 residues long. Germline-derived CDR1 and CDR2 are DFQATT and SNEGSKA (reference sequence). Between the trimmed V and J ends, which lost 0 bases and 2 bases, there was a span of 6 bases. CDR3 coding DNA: TGCAGTGCTAGAGATGGGTTCACAGATACGCAGTATTTT. Translated, it gives CSARDGFTDTQYF.

This clonotype has a handful of counts. The chain links TRBV7-9 to TRBJ2-5, with D possibly matching TRBD2 (5 bases). V gave up 6 bases and J gave up 1 base, with 12 bases separating them. This CDR3 has 14 residues. The germline gives CDR1 SEHNR, CDR2 FQNEAQ (reference sequence). The DNA of the CDR3 is TGTGCCAGCAGTGAGAGGGCAACCCAAGAGACCCAGTACTTC. The encoded protein is CASSERATQETQYF.

The chain uses TRBV28 and TRBJ2-5; 9 positions agree with TRBD2. This CDR3 region has 18 residues. The germline V gene encodes CDR1 MDHEN and CDR2 SYDVKM. The V segment lost 5 bases and the J segment 2 bases; nucleotides outside the gene matches: 15. The CDR3 DNA sequence: TGTGCCAGCAGTGTACCCCGCGGGGGGGCCGAAAATCAAGAGACCCAGTACTTC. Amino acid sequence: CASSVPRGGAENQETQYF.

This clonotype was counted ten times or more. The rearrangement uses TRBV10-1 and TRBJ2-7, with TRBD2 matching over 7 bases. The J segment lost 6 bases and the V segment lost 2 bases, leaving 4 bases of the junction unmatched. The CDR3 is 13 residues long. The germline gives CDR1 WNHNN, CDR2 SYGVQD (reference sequence). The CDR3 region is CASSEAGDGEQYF. CDR3 in DNA: TGCGCCAGCAGTGAGGCGGGGGATGGCGAGCAGTACTTC.

This clonotype was counted between two and nine times. The V and J genes are TRBV7-2 and TRBJ2-3; 12 bases fit TRBD2. Looked up from germline, CDR1 is SGHTA and CDR2 is FQGNSA. This CDR3 is built from 18 residues. J was trimmed by 2 bases and V by 1 base; bases with no gene match: 7. Here the CDR3 reads CASSLVSLAGGTTDTQYF. The DNA of the CDR3 is TGTGCCAGCAGCTTAGTCAGTCTAGCGGGAGGGACCACAGATACGCAGTATTTT.

This clonotype has just a few counts. This chain's CDR3 is CASSQDTAVSYNEQFF. The CDR3 region has the DNA TGCGCCAGCAGCCAAGATACGGCGGTCTCCTACAATGAGCAGTTCTTC. The chain recombines TRBV4-3 with TRBJ2-1; D gene uncertain. The V end was cut by 0 bases, the J end by 0 bases, with 9 bases between. Germline CDR1 reads LGHNA; CDR2 reads YSLEER. The CDR3 length is 16 residues.

This chain's CDR3 is CASSLDPSGSRTDTQYF. The CDR3 DNA reads TGTGCCAGCAGCTTAGATCCTAGCGGGAGCCGGACAGATACGCAGTATTTT. J is TRBJ2-3 and V is TRBV7-6; 10 bases align to TRBD2. The CDR3 length is 17 residues. The ends lost 1 base at V and 3 bases at J; junction bases unmatched: 7. Germline V gives CDR1 SGHVS, CDR2 FNYEAQ.

In its sample, this clonotype was seen a few times. The V and J genes are TRBV25-1 and TRBJ2-4; 9 bases align to TRBD1. This CDR3 is 13 amino acids long. Germline V gene sequence: CDR1 MGHDK, CDR2 SYGVNS. The V gene end was trimmed by 4 bases and the J gene end by 8 bases; junction bases not matched to a gene: 3. CDR3 bases: TGTGCCAGCAGTGGGGGACAGGGTTACATTCAGTACTTC. Its protein is CASSGGQGYIQYF.

As to this clonotype: With only one base between it and a far larger clone, this is likely a read error. The chain uses TRBV14 and TRBJ1-2, with D possibly TRBD1 on 5 matching bases. The V end was cut by 4 bases, the J end by 5 bases, with 11 bases between. This CDR3 is built from 13 residues. From germline, CDR1 is SGHDN and CDR2 FVKESK. CDR3 residues: CASSLGGKYGYTF. The CDR3 nucleotides read TGTGCCAGCAGCCTCGGGGGAAAATATGGCTACACCTTC.

The gene calls are TRBV6-2 or TRBV6-3 and TRBJ2-1; 10 bases are a match to TRBD1. CDR1 and CDR2 (germline): MNHEY, SVGEGT. Trimming removed 2 bases from V and 3 bases from J; junction bases left unmatched: 4. CDR3 length: 16 amino acids. CDR3 region: CASSYRDRGVYNEQFF. The CDR3 region has the DNA TGTGCCAGCAGTTACCGGGACAGGGGAGTCTACAATGAGCAGTTCTTC.

The genes are TRBV12-3 or TRBV12-4 and TRBJ2-5, with a tentative D call TRBD2 (5 bases). V shed 3 bases and J shed 11 bases, with 16 bases lying between them. This CDR3 contains 13 residues. Here the CDR3 DNA reads TGTGCCAGCAGTTTGGTTGGACTTGCGGTGCAGTACTTC. Translation: CASSLVGLAVQYF.

This clonotype was seen a single time. J is TRBJ2-3 and V is TRBV20-1; 8 positions match TRBD2. The V and J ends lost 4 bases and 4 bases, in that order; junction bases with no gene match: 7. Germline CDR1 reads DFQATT; CDR2 reads SNEGSKA (reference sequence). This CDR3 is 14 amino acids long. In nucleotides, the CDR3 is TGCAGTGCTACGCCGGGACTAGACCCAGATACGCAGTATTTT. This sequence encodes CSATPGLDPDTQYF.

The J gene is TRBJ2-7, the V gene TRBV7-2; no definite D call. Germline lookup yields CDR1 SGHTA and CDR2 FQGNSA. The CDR3 has 14 amino acids. Trimming cost V 5 bases and J 0 bases, with 11 bases left between them. CDR3 sequence (DNA): TGTGCCAGCAGCGCCCCCCGGCCCTCCTACGAGCAGTACTTC. It codes for CASSAPRPSYEQYF.